This T cell receptor delta chain was profiled in a study of gamma-delta chains in newborns, infants, children. This clone ranks as medium-sized (0.01 to 0.1%). TCRdb reanalysed the reads with CATT. The profile shows a few thousand delta-chain clones, about 5.6% of them singletons. The sequenced material came from blood. The origin of this receptor is a child who was a newborn, infant or young child, either healthy, febrile or measles-vaccinated (not recorded which).

The CDR3 coding sequence is TGTGCCTGTGACCCCGTGGGGGTCTACACCGATAAACTCATCTTT. This sequence encodes CACDPVGVYTDKLIF. The rearrangement uses TRDV2 and TRDJ1, with D perhaps TRDD3 (6 bases). In germline, CDR1 is GEAIGNYY, CDR2 EKD. This CDR3 comprises 15 residues. The V end lost 3 bases, the J end lost 0 bases, and 13 bases lay between the germline ends.